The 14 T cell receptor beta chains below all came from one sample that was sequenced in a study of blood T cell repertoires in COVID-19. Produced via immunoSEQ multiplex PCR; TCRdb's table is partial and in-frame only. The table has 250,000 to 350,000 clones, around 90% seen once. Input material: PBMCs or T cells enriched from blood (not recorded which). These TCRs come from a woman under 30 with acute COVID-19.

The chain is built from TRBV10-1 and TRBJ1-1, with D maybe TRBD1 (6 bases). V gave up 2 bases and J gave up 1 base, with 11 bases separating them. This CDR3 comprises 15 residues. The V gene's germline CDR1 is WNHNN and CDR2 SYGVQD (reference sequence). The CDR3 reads CASSEGDKPNTEAFF. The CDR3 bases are TGCGCCAGCAGTGAGGGGGACAAGCCGAACACTGAAGCTTTCTTT.

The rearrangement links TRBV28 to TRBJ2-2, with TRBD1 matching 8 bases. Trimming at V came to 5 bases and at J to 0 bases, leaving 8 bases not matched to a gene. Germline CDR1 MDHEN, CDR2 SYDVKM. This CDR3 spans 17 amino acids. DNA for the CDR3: TGTGCCAGCAGTACCCCAGGACAGGGACCGAACACCGGGGAGCTGTTTTTT. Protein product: CASSTPGQGPNTGELFF.

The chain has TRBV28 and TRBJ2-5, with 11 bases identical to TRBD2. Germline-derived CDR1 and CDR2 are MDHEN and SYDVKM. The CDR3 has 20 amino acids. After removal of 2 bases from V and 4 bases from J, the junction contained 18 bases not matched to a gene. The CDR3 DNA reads TGTGCCAGCAGTTTAGGGACTAGCGGCCTGTGGACTTTAAGCCGAGAGACCCAGTACTTC. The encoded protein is CASSLGTSGLWTLSRETQYF.

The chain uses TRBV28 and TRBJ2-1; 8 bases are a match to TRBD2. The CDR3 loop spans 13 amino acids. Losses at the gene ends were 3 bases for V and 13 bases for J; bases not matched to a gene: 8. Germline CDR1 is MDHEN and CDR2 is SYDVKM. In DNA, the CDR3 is TGTGCCAGCAGTTTTCGAGGGACTAGTAACCAGTTCTTC. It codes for CASSFRGTSNQFF.

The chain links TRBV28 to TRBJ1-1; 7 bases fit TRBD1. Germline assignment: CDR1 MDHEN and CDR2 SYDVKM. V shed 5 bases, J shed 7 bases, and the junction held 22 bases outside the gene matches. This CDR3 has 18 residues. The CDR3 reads CASSPRHITGAQRYEAFF. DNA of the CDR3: TGTGCCAGCAGTCCAAGACACATAACAGGGGCCCAAAGGTATGAAGCTTTCTTT.

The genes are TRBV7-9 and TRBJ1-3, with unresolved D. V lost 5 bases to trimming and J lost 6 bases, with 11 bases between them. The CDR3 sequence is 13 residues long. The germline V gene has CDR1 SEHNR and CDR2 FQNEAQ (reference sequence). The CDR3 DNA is TGTGCCAGCAGCCTCATAGGAGAAAACACCATATATTTT. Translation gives CASSLIGENTIYF.

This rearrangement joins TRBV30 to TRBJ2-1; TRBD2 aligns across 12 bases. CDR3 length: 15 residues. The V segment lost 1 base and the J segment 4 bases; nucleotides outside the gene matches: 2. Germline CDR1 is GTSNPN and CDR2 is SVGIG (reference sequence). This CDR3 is CAWSGTSGNYNEQFF. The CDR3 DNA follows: TGTGCCTGGAGTGGGACTAGCGGGAATTACAATGAGCAGTTCTTC.

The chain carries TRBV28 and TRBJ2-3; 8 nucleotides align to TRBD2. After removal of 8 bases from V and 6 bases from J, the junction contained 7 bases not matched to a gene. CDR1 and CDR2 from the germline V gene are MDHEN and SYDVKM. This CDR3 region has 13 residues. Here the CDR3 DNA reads TGTGCCAGCCTCGGGACTAGTTCGGATACGCAGTATTTT. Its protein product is CASLGTSSDTQYF. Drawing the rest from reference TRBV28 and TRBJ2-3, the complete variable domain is DVKVTQSSRYLVKRTGEKVFLECVQDMDHENMFWYRQDPGLGLRLIYFSYDVKMKEKGDIPEGYSVSREKKERFSLILESASTNQTSMYLCASLGTSSDTQYFGPGTRLTVL.

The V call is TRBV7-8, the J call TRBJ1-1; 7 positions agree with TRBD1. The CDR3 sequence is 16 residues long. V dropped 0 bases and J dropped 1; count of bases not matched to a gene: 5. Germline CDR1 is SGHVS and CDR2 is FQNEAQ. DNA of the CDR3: TGTGCCAGCAGCTTAGCCCCCGCAGGGGGGAACACTGAAGCTTTCTTT. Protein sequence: CASSLAPAGGNTEAFF.

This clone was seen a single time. Here the CDR3 DNA reads TGTGCCAGTAGTGAAGGGAGGGGTTATCAGCCCCAGCATTTT. This translates into CASSEGRGYQPQHF. This chain links TRBV19 with TRBJ1-5; a possible D gene is TRBD1 (5 bases). The CDR3 spans 14 residues. Germline V gives CDR1 LNHDA, CDR2 SQIVND (reference sequence). With 5 bases removed from V and 5 bases from J, the gap between germline ends came to 13 bases.

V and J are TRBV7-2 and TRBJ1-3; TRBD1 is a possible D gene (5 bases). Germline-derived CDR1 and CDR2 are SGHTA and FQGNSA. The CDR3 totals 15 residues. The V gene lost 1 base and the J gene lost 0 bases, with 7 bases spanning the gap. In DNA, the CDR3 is TGTGCCAGCAGCTTAGTGACAGCCTCTGGAAACACCATATATTTT. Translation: CASSLVTASGNTIYF.

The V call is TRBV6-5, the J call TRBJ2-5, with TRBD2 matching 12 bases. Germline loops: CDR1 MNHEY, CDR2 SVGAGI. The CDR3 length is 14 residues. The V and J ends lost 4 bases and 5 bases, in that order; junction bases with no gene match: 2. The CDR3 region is CASSFLAGGETQYF. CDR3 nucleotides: TGTGCCAGCAGTTTCCTAGCGGGGGGGGAGACCCAGTACTTC.

Written as DNA, the CDR3 is TGTGCCAGCACCTCCTGGGGGGGGAACACTGAAGCTTTCTTT. Amino acids: CASTSWGGNTEAFF. The gene calls are TRBV27 and TRBJ1-1; D is possibly TRBD1 (5 bases). There are 14 residues in the CDR3. CDR1 MNHEY and CDR2 SMNVEV come from the germline V gene (reference sequence). V was shortened by 7 bases and J by 1 base, with 13 bases between the two germline ends.

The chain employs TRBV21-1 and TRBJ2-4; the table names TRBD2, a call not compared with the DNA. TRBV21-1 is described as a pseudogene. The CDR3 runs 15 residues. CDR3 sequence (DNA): TGTGCCAGCAGCAATGAACGGGAGGTTGAAAACATTCAGTACTTC. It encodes CASSNEREVENIQYF.